This record covers a single TCR beta chain. Its antigen is unknown. TCRdb ran MiXCR on the reads and lists one entry per CDR3 protein. The sample comprises 150,000 or so distinct CDR3 sequences, about a quarter of which are singletons, and roughly 9.7% rests with the top ten. V gave up 0 bases and J gave up 1 base, with 20 bases separating them. The germline V gene has CDR1 GTSNPN and CDR2 SVGIG (reference sequence). There are 18 residues in the CDR3. This sample was included in a study of T cell repertoires in cytomegalovirus infection. Findings of the study overall: CMV carriers having the relevant HLA were flagged by cumulative public TCR beta family frequency.

The chain is built from TRBV30 and TRBJ2-3; unclear D gene. The clonotype was recovered from a human donor in good health (CMV status not recorded). Some clones in this sample may be carry-over from other donors' samples. The sequenced material came from PBMCs. The CDR3 nucleotides are TGTGCCTGGAGTGTAGGGTTCCGGGCCCCAGGACGCACAGATACGCAGTATTTT. Its translation is CAWSVGFRAPGRTDTQYF.